Each of the 7 T cell receptor beta chains below was sequenced from the same sample in a study of cytomegalovirus exposure and HLA in healthy donors. 60 Vbeta and 13 Jbeta primers were used in PCR. Clones were read by immunoSEQ multiplex PCR, and TCRdb kept only the in-frame ones, dropping some. Of approximately 160,000 clones in the sample, less than 90% are singletons; the top ten hold 4.1%. Material: PBMCs. The receptors originated from a man aged 45-65 years in good health and CMV-seropositive.

This sequence joins TRBV7-2 and TRBJ2-3; 7 bases are shared with TRBD2. V shed 9 bases, J shed 3 bases, and the junction held 6 bases outside the gene matches. Germline CDR1 and CDR2: SGHTA and FQGNSA. The CDR3 runs to 13 residues. CDR3 coding DNA: TGTGCCAGTAGTCCGGGGGGTACAGATACGCAGTATTTT. This gives the protein CASSPGGTDTQYF.

A single count supports this clone. This chain joins TRBV2 and TRBJ1-2; a possible D gene is TRBD1 (5 bases). Germline V CDR1 and CDR2: SNHLY, FYNNEI. The germline V and J ends were trimmed by 5 bases and 7 bases, with 17 bases remaining between them. The CDR3 runs 14 residues. This chain's CDR3 is CASSLTQGGGGYTF. DNA for the CDR3: TGTGCCAGCAGTTTGACACAAGGCGGGGGTGGCTACACCTTC.

A few counts support this clone. The chain combines TRBV9 with TRBJ1-5; TRBD1 aligns across 12 bases. This CDR3 comprises 15 residues. J lost 5 bases, V lost 3 bases, and 3 bases had no gene match. The germline V gene encodes CDR1 SGDLS and CDR2 YYNGEE. CDR3 DNA sequence: TGTGCCAGCAGCGAGGGACAGGGGGCCCATCAGCCCCAGCATTTT. Amino acids: CASSEGQGAHQPQHF.

The chain combines TRBV9 with TRBJ1-1; D not certain. Trimming left V 4 bases short and J 5 bases short, with 15 bases between. This CDR3 comprises 14 residues. From germline, CDR1 is SGDLS and CDR2 YYNGEE. Here the CDR3 reads CASSPRGVGTEAFF. The CDR3 DNA follows: TGTGCCAGCAGCCCTCGGGGAGTGGGGACTGAAGCTTTCTTT.

This chain uses TRBV28 with TRBJ2-5; D is perhaps TRBD1 (6 bases). With the DNA end fitting TRBJ2-7 better, the J assignment may be wrong. Per the germline V gene, CDR1 is MDHEN and CDR2 is SYDVKM. This CDR3 is built from 15 residues. The CDR3 nucleotides read TGTGCCAGCAGTTTTGGGCGTACAGGGTACTCCGAGCAGTACTTC. Translated, it gives CASSFGRTGYSEQYF.

This clone is a singleton in its sample. The chain carries TRBV7-8 and TRBJ1-3, with D tentatively TRBD1 (5 bases). CDR3 length: 17 residues. V lost 0 bases to trimming and J lost 3 bases, with 15 bases between them. Looked up from germline, CDR1 is SGHVS and CDR2 is FQNEAQ. CDR3 in amino acids: CASSLARSPGIGNTIYF. In DNA, the CDR3 is TGTGCCAGCAGCTTAGCTCGTTCCCCAGGGATTGGAAACACCATATATTTT.

J is TRBJ1-6 and V is TRBV19, with D perhaps matching TRBD1 (5 bases). Germline V gives CDR1 LNHDA, CDR2 SQIVND (reference sequence). V was clipped by 0 bases and J by 0 bases, with 9 bases between them. The CDR3 is made up of 17 amino acids. CDR3 loop: CASSIEHRSSYNSPLHF. The CDR3 DNA reads TGTGCCAGTAGTATAGAGCACAGGAGCTCCTATAATTCACCCCTCCACTTT.